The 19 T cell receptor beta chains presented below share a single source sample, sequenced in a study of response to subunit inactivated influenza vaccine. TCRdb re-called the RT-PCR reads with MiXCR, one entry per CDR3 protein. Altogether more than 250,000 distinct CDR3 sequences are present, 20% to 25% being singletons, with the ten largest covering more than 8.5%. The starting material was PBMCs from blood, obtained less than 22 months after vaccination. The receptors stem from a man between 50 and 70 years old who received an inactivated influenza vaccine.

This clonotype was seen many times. CDR3 coding DNA: TGTGCCAGCAGTTACCTCGGACAGGGCTCTGGAAACACCATATATTTT. As protein: CASSYLGQGSGNTIYF. The V call is TRBV12-3 or TRBV12-4, the J call TRBJ1-3, with 8 bases lining up with TRBD1. The CDR3 extends over 16 amino acids. Unmatched junction bases numbered 5, after V lost 4 bases and J lost 0 bases.

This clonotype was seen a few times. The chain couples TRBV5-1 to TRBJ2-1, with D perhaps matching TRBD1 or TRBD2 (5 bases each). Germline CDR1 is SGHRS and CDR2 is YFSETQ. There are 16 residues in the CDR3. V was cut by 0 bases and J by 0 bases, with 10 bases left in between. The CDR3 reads CASSLDVGVSYNEQFF. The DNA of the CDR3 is TGCGCCAGCAGCTTGGATGTGGGGGTCTCCTACAATGAGCAGTTCTTC.

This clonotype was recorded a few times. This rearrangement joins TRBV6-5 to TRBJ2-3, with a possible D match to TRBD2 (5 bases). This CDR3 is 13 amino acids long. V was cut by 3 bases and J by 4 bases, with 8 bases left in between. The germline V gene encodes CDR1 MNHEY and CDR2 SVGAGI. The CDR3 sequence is CASSYSRADTQYF. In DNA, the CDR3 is TGTGCCAGCAGTTATTCGAGGGCAGATACGCAGTATTTT.

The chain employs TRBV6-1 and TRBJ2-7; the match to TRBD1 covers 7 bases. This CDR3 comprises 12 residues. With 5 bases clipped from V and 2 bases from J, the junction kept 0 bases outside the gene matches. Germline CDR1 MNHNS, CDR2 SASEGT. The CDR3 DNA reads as TGTGCCAGCAGTCAGGGGGCCTACGAGCAGTACTTC. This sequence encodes CASSQGAYEQYF.

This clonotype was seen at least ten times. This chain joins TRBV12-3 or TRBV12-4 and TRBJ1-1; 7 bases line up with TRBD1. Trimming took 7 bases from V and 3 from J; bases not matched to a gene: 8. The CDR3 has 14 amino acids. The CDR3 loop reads CASTWTGRDTEAFF. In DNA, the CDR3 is TGTGCCAGCACCTGGACAGGAAGGGACACTGAAGCTTTCTTT.

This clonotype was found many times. CDR3 loop: CSASHPRGATEAFF. CDR3 nucleotide sequence: TGCAGTGCTAGTCACCCCAGGGGTGCCACTGAAGCTTTCTTT. This rearrangement joins TRBV20-1 to TRBJ1-1, with a possible D match to TRBD1 (6 bases). The CDR3 extends over 14 amino acids. Germline loops: CDR1 DFQATT, CDR2 SNEGSKA (reference sequence). V shed 3 bases and J shed 4 bases, with 15 bases lying between them.

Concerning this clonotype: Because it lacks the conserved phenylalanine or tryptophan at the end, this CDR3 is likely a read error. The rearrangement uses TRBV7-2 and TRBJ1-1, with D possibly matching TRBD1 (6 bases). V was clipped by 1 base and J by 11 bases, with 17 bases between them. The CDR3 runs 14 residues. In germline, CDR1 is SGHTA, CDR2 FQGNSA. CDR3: CASSLVSQGRKAFL. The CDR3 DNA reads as TGTGCCAGCAGCTTAGTTTCGCAGGGGCGAAAGGCTTTCTTA.

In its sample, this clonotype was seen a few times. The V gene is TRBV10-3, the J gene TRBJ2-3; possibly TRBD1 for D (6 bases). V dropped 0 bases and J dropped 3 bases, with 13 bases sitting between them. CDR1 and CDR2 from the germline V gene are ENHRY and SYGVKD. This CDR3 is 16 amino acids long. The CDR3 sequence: CAISESELGTTDTQYF. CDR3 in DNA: TGTGCCATCAGTGAGTCGGAACTAGGGACAACAGATACGCAGTATTTT.

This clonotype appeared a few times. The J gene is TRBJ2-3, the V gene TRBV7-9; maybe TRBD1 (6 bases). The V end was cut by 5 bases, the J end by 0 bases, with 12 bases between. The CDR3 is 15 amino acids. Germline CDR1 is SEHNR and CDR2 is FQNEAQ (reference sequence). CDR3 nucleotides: TGTGCCAGCAGCAACAGGGTCACTAGCACAGATACGCAGTATTTT. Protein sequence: CASSNRVTSTDTQYF.

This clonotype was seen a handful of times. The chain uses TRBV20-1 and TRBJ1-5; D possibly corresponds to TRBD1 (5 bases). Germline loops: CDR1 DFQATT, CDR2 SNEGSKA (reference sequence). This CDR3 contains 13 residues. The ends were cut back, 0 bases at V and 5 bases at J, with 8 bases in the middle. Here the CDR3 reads CSARDRGDQPQHF. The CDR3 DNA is TGCAGTGCTAGAGATCGGGGGGATCAGCCCCAGCATTTT.

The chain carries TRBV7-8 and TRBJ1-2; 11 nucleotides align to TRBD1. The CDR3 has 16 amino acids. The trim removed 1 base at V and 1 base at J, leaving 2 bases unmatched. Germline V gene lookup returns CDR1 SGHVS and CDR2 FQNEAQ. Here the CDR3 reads CASSLGTGGFNYGYTF. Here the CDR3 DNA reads TGTGCCAGCAGCTTAGGGACAGGGGGCTTTAACTATGGCTACACCTTC.

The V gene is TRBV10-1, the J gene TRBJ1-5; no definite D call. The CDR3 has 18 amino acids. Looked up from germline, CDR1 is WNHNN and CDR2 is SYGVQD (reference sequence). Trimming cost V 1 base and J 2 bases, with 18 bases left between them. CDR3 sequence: CASSEYRPLTGCNQPQHF. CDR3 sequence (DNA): TGCGCCAGCAGTGAGTATCGGCCACTCACTGGTTGCAATCAGCCCCAGCATTTT.

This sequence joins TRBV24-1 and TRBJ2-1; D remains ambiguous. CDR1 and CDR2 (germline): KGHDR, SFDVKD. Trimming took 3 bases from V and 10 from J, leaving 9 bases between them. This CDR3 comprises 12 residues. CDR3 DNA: TGTGCCACCAGTGATCCGTTAGGGGAGCAGTTCTTC. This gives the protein CATSDPLGEQFF.

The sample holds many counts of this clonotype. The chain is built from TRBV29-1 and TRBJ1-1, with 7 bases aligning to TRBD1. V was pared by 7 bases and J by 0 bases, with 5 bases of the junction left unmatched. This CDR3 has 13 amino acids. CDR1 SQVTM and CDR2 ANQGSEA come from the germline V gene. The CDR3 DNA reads TGCAGCGCTACGGGACAGATGAACACTGAAGCTTTCTTT. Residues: CSATGQMNTEAFF.

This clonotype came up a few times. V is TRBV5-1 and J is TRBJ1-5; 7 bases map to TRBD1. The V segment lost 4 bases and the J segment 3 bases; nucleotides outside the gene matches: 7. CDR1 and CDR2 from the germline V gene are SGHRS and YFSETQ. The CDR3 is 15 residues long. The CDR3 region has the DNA TGCGCCAGCAGCCCCGAGGGGGCGTTCAATCAGCCCCAGCATTTT. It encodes CASSPEGAFNQPQHF.

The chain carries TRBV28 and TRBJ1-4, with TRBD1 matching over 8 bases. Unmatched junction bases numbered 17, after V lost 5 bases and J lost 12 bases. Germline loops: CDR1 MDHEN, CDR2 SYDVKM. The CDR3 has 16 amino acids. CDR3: CASSTLDRGVTEELFF. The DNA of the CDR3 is TGTGCCAGCAGTACGCTAGACAGGGGCGTAACCGAAGAACTGTTTTTT.

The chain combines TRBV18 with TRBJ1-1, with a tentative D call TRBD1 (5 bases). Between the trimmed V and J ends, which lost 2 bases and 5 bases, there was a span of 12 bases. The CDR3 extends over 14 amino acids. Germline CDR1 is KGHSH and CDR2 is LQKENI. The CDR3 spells CASSPNPGGTEAFF. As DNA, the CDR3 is TGTGCCAGCTCACCAAACCCGGGGGGGACTGAAGCTTTCTTT.

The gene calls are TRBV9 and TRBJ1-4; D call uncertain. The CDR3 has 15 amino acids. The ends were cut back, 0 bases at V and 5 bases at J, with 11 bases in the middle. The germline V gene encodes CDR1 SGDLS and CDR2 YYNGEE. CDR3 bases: TGTGCCAGCAGCGTAGGCCGGGCCCCAAATGAAAAACTGTTTTTT. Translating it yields CASSVGRAPNEKLFF.

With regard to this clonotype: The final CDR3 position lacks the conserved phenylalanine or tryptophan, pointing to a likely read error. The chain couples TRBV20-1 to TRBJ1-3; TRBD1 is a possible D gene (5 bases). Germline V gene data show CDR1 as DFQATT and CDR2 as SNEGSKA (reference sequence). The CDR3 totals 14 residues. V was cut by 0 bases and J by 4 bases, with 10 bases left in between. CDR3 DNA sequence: TGCAGTGCTAGAGAAGGGACCTGGGGAAACACCATATATTTG. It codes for CSAREGTWGNTIYL.